This TCR beta chain derives from a study of shared clonotypes between healthy human individuals. The study, taken as a whole, reports: Richness estimates generally favored naive over memory subsets. It was only blood that was sampled, and tissue repertoires likely differ.

Roughly 200 ng DNA, around 30,000 T cell genomes, went into each sorted-subset replicate PCR. Clones were read by immunoSEQ multiplex PCR, and TCRdb kept only the in-frame ones, dropping some. This table holds over a million clones, more than 60% found once. Germline values: CDR1 SGHAT, CDR2 FQNNGV. Deletions cut 8 bases from V and 1 base from J, with 9 bases between. The CDR3 has 14 amino acids. There are many counts of this clone. The antigen remains unidentified. This chain uses TRBV11-2 with TRBJ1-6; D remains unclear. The receptor's source is a young man in good health. The sequencing input was memory CD4+ T cells sorted from blood. Subset reported: CD45RA-negative fraction. The CDR3 DNA reads as TGTGCCAGCCGGAGGGAATCCTATAATTCACCCCTCCACTTT. The encoded protein is CASRRESYNSPLHF.